What follows are 16 T cell receptor beta chains derived from one specimen sequenced in a study of blood T cell repertoires in COVID-19. Generated by immunoSEQ multiplex PCR, the TCRdb table keeps only in-frame clones and is missing some. The sample shows around 41,000 clones, around 89% of them seen only once. The sequenced sample was peripheral blood. The receptor set was obtained from a human donor in a cohort sampled during active COVID-19.

The chain combines TRBV12-3 or TRBV12-4 with TRBJ2-7, with 9 nucleotides matching TRBD1. CDR3 length: 12 amino acids. The V and J ends lost 8 bases and 2 bases, in that order; junction bases with no gene match: 1. The CDR3 sequence: CASGQGTYEQYF. As DNA, the CDR3 is TGTGCCAGCGGACAGGGGACCTACGAGCAGTACTTC.

The chain uses TRBV11-3 and TRBJ2-1; TRBD2 might be the D (5 bases). The CDR3 has 14 amino acids. CDR1 is SGHNT, CDR2 YENEEA, per germline. The germline V and J ends were trimmed by 5 bases and 7 bases, with 15 bases remaining between them. Here the CDR3 reads CASSPRTGSNEQFF. The DNA for the CDR3 is TGTGCCAGCAGCCCCAGGACTGGCTCAAATGAGCAGTTCTTC.

The chain couples TRBV5-1 to TRBJ2-7; D call uncertain. The V and J ends lost 2 bases and 5 bases respectively, with 5 bases between them. CDR1 is SGHRS, CDR2 YFSETQ, per germline. This CDR3 region has 11 residues. CDR3 in DNA: TGCGCCAGCAGCTTTGGCCACGAGCAGTACTTC. As protein: CASSFGHEQYF.

The CDR3 spells CAWGSVGGSEQYF. The CDR3 DNA reads as TGTGCCTGGGGGAGCGTCGGGGGATCCGAGCAGTACTTC. This chain joins TRBV30 and TRBJ2-7; maybe TRBD2 (6 bases). Germline CDR1 and CDR2: GTSNPN and SVGIG (reference sequence). Trimming shortened V by 5 bases and J by 6 bases, and 17 bases separated the two germline ends. CDR3 size: 13 residues. Full variable domain (missing parts from reference TRBV30 and TRBJ2-7): SQTIHQWPATLVQPVGSPLSLECTVEGTSNPNLYWYRQAAGRGLQLLFYSVGIGQISSEVPQNLSASRPQDRQFILSSKKLLLSDSGFYLCAWGSVGGSEQYFGPGTRLTVT.

The chain carries TRBV4-1 and TRBJ2-7, with TRBD1 identical over 10 bases. Germline values: CDR1 MGHRA, CDR2 YSYEKL. J gave up 0 bases and V 8 bases, and 4 bases lay outside the gene matches. This CDR3 comprises 14 residues. CDR3 protein: CASQGDRGSYEQYF. Here the CDR3 DNA reads TGCGCCAGCCAGGGGGACAGGGGCTCCTACGAGCAGTACTTC.

This clone was observed a handful of times. The rearrangement joins TRBV15 to TRBJ1-1, with a possible D match to TRBD1 (5 bases). CDR3 length: 13 amino acids. Trimming removed 5 bases at V and 6 bases at J, with 13 bases between. In germline, CDR1 is LNHNV, CDR2 YYDKDF (reference sequence). The CDR3 bases are TGTGCCACCAGCGAATGGGGGAGGGCTGAAGCTTTCTTT. Its translation is CATSEWGRAEAFF. The complete variable domain, with remaining parts taken from reference TRBV15 and TRBJ1-1, reads DAMVIQNPRYQVTQFGKPVTLSCSQTLNHNVMYWYQQKSSQAPKLLFHYYDKDFNNEADTPDNFQSRRPNTSFCFLDIRSPGLGDTAMYLCATSEWGRAEAFFGQGTRLTVV.

The J gene is TRBJ1-4, the V gene TRBV6-1; D remains ambiguous. CDR3 length equals 13 residues. Trimming shortened V by 3 bases and J by 7 bases, and 9 bases separated the two germline ends. Germline V gene sequence: CDR1 MNHNS, CDR2 SASEGT. This CDR3 is CASSDRGGEKLFF. The CDR3 DNA sequence: TGTGCCAGCAGTGATCGGGGTGGTGAAAAACTGTTTTTT.

V is TRBV28 and J is TRBJ1-4, with D perhaps matching TRBD1 (5 bases). Trimming pared 4 bases from V and 7 bases from J, leaving 19 bases between. Germline CDR1 and CDR2: MDHEN and SYDVKM. CDR3 length equals 16 residues. The CDR3 bases are TGTGCCAGCAGTTCCGGACGTACGGGGGATGGTGAAAAACTGTTTTTT. It yields the protein CASSSGRTGDGEKLFF.

A few counts support this clone. The CDR3 DNA follows: TGTGCCAGCAGCTTAAACAGTAACTATGGCTACACCTTC. Protein product: CASSLNSNYGYTF. The J gene is TRBJ1-2, the V gene TRBV7-3; no firm D call. The CDR3 loop spans 13 amino acids. Trimming left V 1 base short and J 1 base short, with 4 bases between. The germline V gene encodes CDR1 SGHTA and CDR2 FQGTGA. Complete variable domain (other parts from reference TRBV7-3 and TRBJ1-2): GAGVSQTPSNKVTEKGKYVELRCDPISGHTALYWYRQSLGQGPEFLIYFQGTGAADDSGLPNDRFFAVRPEGSVSTLKIQRTERGDSAVYLCASSLNSNYGYTFGSGTRLTVV.

V and J are TRBV29-1 and TRBJ2-2; D may be TRBD2 (5 bases). V shed 3 bases and J shed 5 bases, with 7 bases lying between them. The germline V gene has CDR1 SQVTM and CDR2 ANQGSEA. The CDR3 consists of 12 residues. The CDR3 sequence: CSVDSGTGELFF. In DNA, the CDR3 is TGCAGCGTTGATTCGGGGACCGGGGAGCTGTTTTTT.

This clone was recorded a few times. The chain links TRBV24-1 to TRBJ2-7, with 8 nucleotides matching TRBD1. V was pared by 7 bases and J by 3 bases, with 7 bases of the junction left unmatched. The CDR3 sequence is 14 residues long. Germline CDR1 and CDR2: KGHDR and SFDVKD. The CDR3 loop is CATRTGASVYEQYF. DNA for the CDR3: TGTGCCACCAGGACAGGGGCCTCCGTCTACGAGCAGTACTTC.

The chain is built from TRBV9 and TRBJ2-3; 7 bases map to TRBD1. The CDR3 covers 18 residues. V was pared by 1 base and J by 0 bases, with 11 bases of the junction left unmatched. CDR1 is SGDLS and CDR2 is YYNGEE in the germline V gene. In nucleotides, the CDR3 is TGTGCCAGCAGCGTATTTGTGGGACAGCTGTACAGCACAGATACGCAGTATTTT. Amino acids: CASSVFVGQLYSTDTQYF.

The chain has TRBV24-1 and TRBJ1-3; 10 bases are a match to TRBD1. Germline loops: CDR1 KGHDR, CDR2 SFDVKD. This CDR3 has 19 amino acids. Trimming at V came to 4 bases and at J to 4 bases, leaving 15 bases not matched to a gene. The CDR3 coding sequence is TGTGCCACCAGTGACCAGACAGGGGGCCCTTCTCCTGCAGGAAACACCATATATTTT. Protein sequence: CATSDQTGGPSPAGNTIYF.

This chain connects TRBV24-1 to TRBJ2-1, with 7 bases lining up with TRBD1. The V gene's germline CDR1 is KGHDR and CDR2 SFDVKD. The CDR3 totals 16 residues. V lost 7 bases to trimming and J lost 2 bases; unmatched junction nucleotides: 10. The chain's CDR3 is CATSARGHLTYNEQFF. The CDR3 bases are TGTGCCACCAGCGCTAGGGGGCACCTCACCTACAATGAGCAGTTCTTC.

This clone was seen a single time. This sequence joins TRBV4-2 and TRBJ2-1, with 8 bases fitting TRBD1. Germline CDR1 LGHNA, CDR2 YNFKEQ. Germline trimming cut 0 bases from V and 8 bases from J; bases unmatched to any gene: 3. This CDR3 has 14 amino acids. CDR3 sequence: CASSQERTGYEQFF. CDR3 coding DNA: TGTGCCAGCAGCCAAGAGAGGACAGGGTATGAGCAGTTCTTC.

This sequence joins TRBV27 and TRBJ2-1; 10 positions agree with TRBD2. CDR1 and CDR2 from the germline V gene are MNHEY and SMNVEV (reference sequence). V was clipped by 2 bases and J by 8 bases; unmatched bases: 9. The CDR3 has 16 amino acids. CDR3 sequence: CASSLLRSGRAYEQFF. CDR3 DNA: TGTGCCAGCAGTTTACTAAGGAGCGGGAGGGCTTATGAGCAGTTCTTC.